The TCR beta chain under discussion was sequenced for a study of T-cell reconstitution after alpha-beta-depleted transplantation in children. Preparation of the TCRbeta library involved a method that used unique molecular identifiers. Each CDR3 protein is one row after TCRdb ran MiXCR on the PCR reads. Here the sample spans about 610,000 distinct CDR3 sequences, 8% to 11% being singletons. The clonotype was recovered from a human donor who donated a stem cell graft to a child with acute myeloid leukemia. The specimen comprised PBMCs from the stem cell graft donor, sampled from the stem cell graft.

CDR3 amino acids: CAWSVAGSVRDNEQFF. Here the CDR3 DNA reads TGTGCCTGGAGTGTAGCGGGGAGCGTGAGGGACAATGAGCAGTTCTTC. V is TRBV30 and J is TRBJ2-1; 7 positions match TRBD2. Losses at the gene ends were 0 bases for V and 5 bases for J; bases not matched to a gene: 10. Per germline, CDR1 GTSNPN and CDR2 SVGIG (reference sequence). This CDR3 spans 16 amino acids.